The 5 T cell receptor beta chains listed next were all sequenced from one sample in a study of regulatory T cells in long-lasting Graves disease. Specified time point: newly diagnosed GD, antithyroid drugs for less than 3 months. Extracted RNA from PBMCs served as the source of the TCR library. Sequencing libraries for TCR beta were prepared with iRepertoire HTBI primers and Arm-PCR of CDR3 regions. TCRdb processed the multiplex PCR reads anew with MiXCR; each CDR3 protein has one entry. The sample lists roughly 250,000 distinct CDR3 sequences; under 20% were seen once. The data also belong to a second study, concerning T cells in Graves' hyperthyroidism and ophthalmopathy.

The sample here was peripheral blood mononuclear cells (PBMCs), taken at new diagnosis, from a patient treated with antithyroid drugs. Receptor source: a woman in her twenties or thirties with Graves disease.

Ten or more counts support this clonotype. CDR3 DNA sequence: TGCAGTGCTAGCCGGACACCAGAGCAGTTCTTC. Translating it yields CSASRTPEQFF. This chain links TRBV20-1 with TRBJ2-1; TRBD1 is a possible D gene (5 bases). V gave up 3 bases and J gave up 10 bases, with 10 bases separating them. The CDR3 length is 11 residues. Germline CDR1 and CDR2: DFQATT and SNEGSKA (reference sequence).

A note on this clonotype: This may arise from a read error, as a much more abundant clone is one base away. The chain joins TRBV7-2 to TRBJ2-5; 10 positions match TRBD2. The CDR3 totals 14 residues. The J segment lost 3 bases and the V segment lost 5 bases, leaving 3 bases of the junction unmatched. CDR1 is SGHTA and CDR2 is FQGNSA in the germline V gene. The CDR3 sequence: CASSRTSGKETQYF. CDR3 nucleotides: TGTGCCAGCAGCCGGACTAGCGGAAAAGAGACCCAGTACTTC.

This clonotype was observed many times. This sequence joins TRBV12-3 or TRBV12-4 and TRBJ1-1; D unresolved. V shed 6 bases and J shed 0 bases, with 11 bases lying between them. CDR3 length equals 14 residues. CDR3 loop: CASRLFSMNTEAFF. The CDR3 bases are TGTGCCAGCAGACTATTCAGTATGAACACTGAAGCTTTCTTT.

The chain uses TRBV4-1 and TRBJ1-5, with a possible D match to TRBD1 (6 bases). Germline CDR1 is MGHRA and CDR2 is YSYEKL. The CDR3 extends over 17 amino acids. The germline V and J ends were trimmed by 1 base and 1 base, with 14 bases remaining between them. CDR3 protein: CASSQGQGWGSNQPQHF. The DNA for the CDR3 is TGCGCCAGCAGCCAAGGCCAGGGGTGGGGGAGCAATCAGCCCCAGCATTTT.

This clonotype was counted at least ten times. This sequence joins TRBV5-1 and TRBJ2-2, with D possibly being TRBD2 (7 bases). Trimming cost V 6 bases and J 3 bases, with 15 bases left between them. Germline V gene lookup returns CDR1 SGHRS and CDR2 YFSETQ. CDR3 size: 15 residues. CDR3 residues: CASTRPGGDTGELFF. The CDR3 bases are TGCGCCAGCACCCGACCGGGGGGCGACACCGGGGAGCTGTTTTTT.